A selection of T cell receptor beta chains follows, all from one sample in a study of control samples from healthy donors and cancer patients. Produced via immunoSEQ multiplex PCR; TCRdb's table is partial and in-frame only. Of 75,000 to 95,000 clones in the sample, approximately 91% were seen once. The source material was PBMCs. The receptors originated from a woman between 45 and 60 years old with colorectal cancer. The CDR3 runs from the conserved cysteine through the conserved F or W. Each record gives: J gene, V gene, clone size, D gene, CDR3 DNA, CDR3 protein. The D gene is left open where the match is weak. Clone size, where shown, is once, few, many, or a class for clones that have expanded.

TRBJ2-1 TRBV28 . TRBD2 TGTGCCAGCAGTTTAGCTAGCGGGGGGGGCGATGAGCAGTTCTTC CASSLASGGGDEQFF
TRBJ1-1 TRBV6-2/TRBV6-3 . . TGTGCCAGCAGTTACTCTTGGGGGAACACTGAAGCTTTCTTT CASSYSWGNTEAFF
TRBJ2-4 TRBV9 . TRBD2 TGTGCCAGCAGCGACCCGGGGGGGCATCATTCTGAGTACTTC CASSDPGGHHSEYF
TRBJ2-5 TRBV7-2 . . TGTGCCAGCAGCTTAGGGTCCACCCCCGAGACCCAGTACTTC CASSLGSTPETQYF
TRBJ2-1 TRBV5-4 . . TGTGCCAGCAGCCTCGGGGCGGGTAGCTCCTACAATGAGCAGTTCTTC CASSLGAGSSYNEQFF
TRBJ1-2 TRBV6-5 . . TGTGCCAGCACCTCCGGGAGCGGCTACACCTTC CASTSGSGYTF
TRBJ1-5 TRBV19 . . TGTGCCAGTAGTATCGGGGGGTATAGCAATCAGCCCCAGCATTTT CASSIGGYSNQPQHF
TRBJ1-1 TRBV5-1 . . TGCGCCAGCAGCCCCCAGGGGATTCGCACTGAAGCTTTCTTT CASSPQGIRTEAFF
TRBJ1-2 TRBV19 . TRBD1 TGTGCCAGTACGAGGACAGGGGAAAACTATGGCTACACCTTC CASTRTGENYGYTF
TRBJ2-5 TRBV4-3 . . TGCGCCAGCAGCGACTTGGGAGGGGGGAGAGAGACCCAGTACTTC CASSDLGGGRETQYF
TRBJ2-1 TRBV5-1 . TRBD2 TGCGCCAGCAGCACAGACCATCTAGCGGGGGAGCAGTTCTTC CASSTDHLAGEQFF
TRBJ2-1 TRBV5-1 . . TGCGCCAGCAGCTTGGAGGTGGCAGGGCCCTTCAATGAGCAGTTCTTC CASSLEVAGPFNEQFF
TRBJ1-4 TRBV5-1 . . TGCGCCAGCAGCACCGACCTCTATGAAAAACTGTTTTTT CASSTDLYEKLFF
TRBJ2-2 TRBV7-8 . TRBD2 TGTGCCAGCAGCCCTAGCGGGGGCCACACCGGGGAGCTGTTTTTT CASSPSGGHTGELFF
TRBJ1-6 TRBV7-8 . TRBD1 TGTGCCAGCAGCGGAGGGACAGGGTATTCACCCCTCCACTTT CASSGGTGYSPLHF
TRBJ2-3 TRBV30 . . TGTGCCTGGGCCGGGGGGCAAGGCACAGATACGCAGTATTTT CAWAGGQGTDTQYF
TRBJ2-3 TRBV4-3 . TRBD2 TGCGCCAGCAGCCAAGATGTTGGACTAGAGACAGATACGCAGTATTTT CASSQDVGLETDTQYF
TRBJ1-6 TRBV18 . . TGTGCCAGCTCACCAGGGAACTATAATTCACCCCTCCACTTT CASSPGNYNSPLHF
TRBJ1-6 TRBV19 . . TGTGCCAGTAAGGAGGGCAGGGGTTCCGGTCAACCCCTCCACTTT CASKEGRGSGQPLHF
TRBJ2-5 TRBV6-2/TRBV6-3 few . TGTGCCAGCAGTCCCTCCGGGCAGGTCGGAGGGACCCAGTACTTC CASSPSGQVGGTQYF
TRBJ2-5 TRBV20-1 . . TGCAGTGCTAGGAACCAGCGGACCCAGTACTTC CSARNQRTQYF
TRBJ2-6 TRBV6-4 . . TGTGCCAGCAGTGCGGGACACGTCTCTGGGGCCAACGTCCTGACTTTC CASSAGHVSGANVLTF
TRBJ1-2 TRBV2 . TRBD1 TGTGCCAGCATTCAACAGGGGCCGATTCACTATGGCTACACCTTC CASIQQGPIHYGYTF
TRBJ1-1 TRBV7-2 . . TGTGCCAGCAGCGTGGCCCGAGGGGGCACTGAAGCTTTCTTT CASSVARGGTEAFF
TRBJ1-1 TRBV7-3 . . TGTGCCAGCAGCTTAGGTACGGGCACTGAAGCTTTCTTT CASSLGTGTEAFF
TRBJ1-4 TRBV9 . . TGTGCCAGCAGCGCGCCGGGACGGAGTAATGAAAAACTGTTTTTT CASSAPGRSNEKLFF
TRBJ1-2 TRBV25-1 . TRBD1 TGTGCCAGCAGTGAAGTGGTAGGGGGCCGTGGCTACACCTTC CASSEVVGGRGYTF
TRBJ1-2 TRBV5-1 once . TGCGCCAGCAGCTTCACGACAAATAACTATGGCTACACCTTC CASSFTTNNYGYTF
TRBJ2-1 TRBV5-1 . . TGCGCCAGCAGCCGTACGGGGGGCCGAGAGGGCAATGAGCAGTTCTTC CASSRTGGREGNEQFF
TRBJ1-2 TRBV4-1 . . TGCGCCAGCAGCCAAGAAGTCCTTCCAGCTAACTATGGCTACACCTTC CASSQEVLPANYGYTF
TRBJ1-1 TRBV6-5 . . TGTGCCAGCAGTTATGCTGTCCCGTTGACGGAAGCTTTCTTT CASSYAVPLTEAFF
TRBJ2-1 TRBV5-1 . . TGCGCCAGCAGCTTGGGGGCGGCAGGGCGGGATGAGCAGTTCTTC CASSLGAAGRDEQFF
TRBJ1-1 TRBV5-1 . TRBD1 TGCGCCAGCAGCCCAGGGACAGGGGCGATGAACACTGAAGCTTTCTTT CASSPGTGAMNTEAFF
TRBJ1-1 TRBV27 . . TGTGCCAGCAGTTTATCGATAGTAGCTGAAGCTTTCTTT CASSLSIVAEAFF
TRBJ1-5 TRBV6-2/TRBV6-3 . . TGTGCCAGCAGTTCTTTCAATCAGCCCCAGCATTTT CASSSFNQPQHF
TRBJ2-2 TRBV2 . . TGTGCCAGCAGTAGGGGTACGAGCACCGGGGAGCTGTTTTTT CASSRGTSTGELFF
TRBJ1-4 TRBV5-6 . . TGTGCCAGCAGCTTGGGACAGAGTCTTGCAGCTAATGAAAAACTGTTTTTT CASSLGQSLAANEKLFF
TRBJ1-2 TRBV19 . . TGTGCCAGTAGTATGGCCCCATCCAACTATGGCTACACCTTC CASSMAPSNYGYTF
TRBJ2-3 TRBV6-1 . . TGTGCCAGCAGTGAATCGGGGCGGGGCACAGATACGCAGTATTTT CASSESGRGTDTQYF
TRBJ2-5 TRBV19 . . TGTGCCAGTAGTAGCCAGGGACAAGAGACCCAGTACTTC CASSSQGQETQYF
TRBJ1-1 TRBV10-2 . . TGCGCCAGCAGTGAGGGGGGGGAGACTGAAGCTTTCTTT CASSEGGETEAFF
TRBJ2-1 TRBV12-3/TRBV12-4 . . TGTGCCAGCAGGATCGGGGGTGGGAATGAGCAGTTCTTC CASRIGGGNEQFF
TRBJ1-1 TRBV28 . . TGTGCCAGCAGTCCTTCAAGCCGGACAGCCCCGGGCACTGAAGCTTTCTTT CASSPSSRTAPGTEAFF
TRBJ1-3 TRBV5-5 . TRBD1 TGTGCCAGCAGCCGTTTGACAGGGACGAACACCATATATTTT CASSRLTGTNTIYF
TRBJ2-2 TRBV19 . . TGTGCCAGTACCGGGACCTCGAACACCGGGGAGCTGTTTTTT CASTGTSNTGELFF
TRBJ2-2 TRBV9 . . TGTGCCAGCAGCGTAGCAAGTGGCACCGGGGAGCTGTTTTTT CASSVASGTGELFF
TRBJ1-4 TRBV13 once TRBD1 TGTGCCAGCGGTATCAGGGGGAATGAAAAACTGTTTTTT CASGIRGNEKLFF
TRBJ2-3 TRBV24-1 . . TGTGCCACCAGTCGACCGGGGGCAGATACGCAGTATTTT CATSRPGADTQYF
TRBJ1-1 TRBV7-8 few TRBD1 TGTGCCAGCAGCCTTAGGGACAGCTTGAACACTGAAGCTTTCTTT CASSLRDSLNTEAFF